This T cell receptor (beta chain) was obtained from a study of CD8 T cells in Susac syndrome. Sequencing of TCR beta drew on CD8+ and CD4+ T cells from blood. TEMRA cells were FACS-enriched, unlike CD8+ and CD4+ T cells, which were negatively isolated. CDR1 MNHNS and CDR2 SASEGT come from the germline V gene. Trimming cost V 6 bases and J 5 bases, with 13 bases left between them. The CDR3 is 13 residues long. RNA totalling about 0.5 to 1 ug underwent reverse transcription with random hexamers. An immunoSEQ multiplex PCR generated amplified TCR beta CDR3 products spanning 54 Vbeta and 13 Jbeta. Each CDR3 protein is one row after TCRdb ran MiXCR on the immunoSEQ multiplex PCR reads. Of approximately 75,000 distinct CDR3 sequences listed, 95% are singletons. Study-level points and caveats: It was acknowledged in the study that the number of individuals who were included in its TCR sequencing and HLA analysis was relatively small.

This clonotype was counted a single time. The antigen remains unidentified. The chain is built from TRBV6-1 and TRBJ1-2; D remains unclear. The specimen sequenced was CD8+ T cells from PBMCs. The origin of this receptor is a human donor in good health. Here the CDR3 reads CASREPRGYGYTF. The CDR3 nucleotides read TGTGCCAGCAGGGAGCCCCGGGGTTATGGCTACACCTTC.